A selection of T cell receptor beta chains follows, all from one sample in a study of blood T cells in healthy people across ages. TCRdb analysed the 5' RACE reads with MiXCR anew, one entry per CDR3 protein. The sample yields around 1,900,000 distinct CDR3 sequences, 39% seen once. Sequencing was performed on blood. Receptor source: a human donor in good health. Each CDR3 is given with its conserved first and last residue. Fields, in order: D gene, V gene, J gene, clone size, CDR3 protein, CDR3 DNA. A D gene is named only where the DNA matches it firmly. Expanded clones are given a class, and other clones once, few, many or no size at all.

d_call: NA
v_call: TRBV6-2/TRBV6-3
j_call: TRBJ1-1
clone_size: NA
cdr3_aa: CASRAMNTEAFF
cdr3_nt: TGTGCCAGCAGGGCTATGAACACTGAAGCTTTCTTT

d_call: NA
v_call: TRBV12-3/TRBV12-4
j_call: TRBJ1-5
clone_size: NA
cdr3_aa: CASSLAGTGQPQHF
cdr3_nt: TGTGCCAGCAGTTTAGCAGGTACGGGACAGCCCCAGCATTTT

d_call: NA
v_call: TRBV4-2
j_call: TRBJ2-3
clone_size: NA
cdr3_aa: CASSQEVGRDEKLYF
cdr3_nt: TGTGCCAGCAGCCAAGAGGTAGGGCGGGATGAAAAACTGTATTTT

d_call: NA
v_call: TRBV6-5
j_call: TRBJ2-5
clone_size: few
cdr3_aa: CASSYWRGDLGQETQYF
cdr3_nt: TGTGCCAGCAGTTACTGGAGAGGGGACCTGGGGCAAGAGACCCAGTACTTC

d_call: NA
v_call: TRBV19
j_call: TRBJ1-2
clone_size: NA
cdr3_aa: CASSIDWSGSYYGYTF
cdr3_nt: TGTGCCAGTAGTATAGATTGGAGCGGCAGCTACTATGGCTACACCTTC

d_call: NA
v_call: TRBV20-1
j_call: TRBJ2-4
clone_size: NA
cdr3_aa: CSARAGGGPGEQYF
cdr3_nt: TGCAGTGCCAGGGCTGGCGGTGGGCCGGGTGAGCAGTACTTC

d_call: NA
v_call: TRBV20-1
j_call: TRBJ1-5
clone_size: NA
cdr3_aa: CSASSGSGHQPQHF
cdr3_nt: TGCAGTGCTAGTTCGGGGTCCGGGCATCAGCCCCAGCATTTT

d_call: NA
v_call: TRBV15
j_call: TRBJ2-1
clone_size: NA
cdr3_aa: CATSRDLGRYNEQFF
cdr3_nt: TGTGCCACCAGCAGAGATCTGGGAAGGTACAATGAGCAGTTCTTC

d_call: NA
v_call: TRBV29-1
j_call: TRBJ2-6
clone_size: NA
cdr3_aa: CSVEIYDSLSGANVLTF
cdr3_nt: TGCAGCGTTGAGATCTATGACAGCCTTTCTGGGGCCAACGTCCTGACTTTC

d_call: TRBD2
v_call: TRBV3-1
j_call: TRBJ2-1
clone_size: NA
cdr3_aa: CASSFSGAQFF
cdr3_nt: TGTGCCAGCAGTTTCAGCGGGGCGCAGTTCTTC

d_call: NA
v_call: TRBV20-1
j_call: TRBJ1-1
clone_size: few
cdr3_aa: CSARESRNTEAFF
cdr3_nt: TGCAGTGCTAGAGAGAGTAGGAACACTGAAGCTTTCTTT

d_call: NA
v_call: TRBV4-1
j_call: TRBJ2-7
clone_size: NA
cdr3_aa: CASSPTNSRFGQYF
cdr3_nt: TGCGCCAGCAGCCCCACGAACAGTCGTTTCGGGCAGTACTTC

d_call: NA
v_call: TRBV7-3
j_call: TRBJ1-1
clone_size: NA
cdr3_aa: CASSLEGGPLGEAFF
cdr3_nt: TGTGCCAGCAGCTTAGAGGGTGGGCCCCTGGGCGAAGCTTTCTTT

d_call: NA
v_call: TRBV28
j_call: TRBJ2-5
clone_size: few
cdr3_aa: CASRVGARETQYF
cdr3_nt: TGTGCCAGCAGGGTGGGGGCTAGGGAGACCCAGTACTTC

d_call: NA
v_call: TRBV15
j_call: TRBJ1-6
clone_size: few
cdr3_aa: CATSRDGVSSNSPLHF
cdr3_nt: TGTGCCACCAGCAGAGACGGAGTTTCGAGTAATTCACCCCTCCACTTT

d_call: NA
v_call: TRBV9
j_call: TRBJ1-3
clone_size: NA
cdr3_aa: CASSGDTPGNTIYF
cdr3_nt: TGTGCCAGCAGCGGAGATACGCCTGGAAACACCATATATTTT

d_call: TRBD1
v_call: TRBV28
j_call: TRBJ2-7
clone_size: many
cdr3_aa: CASGGQTYEQYF
cdr3_nt: TGTGCCAGCGGGGGACAGACCTACGAGCAGTACTTC

d_call: NA
v_call: TRBV2
j_call: TRBJ2-7
clone_size: NA
cdr3_aa: CASSEAGPGHEQYF
cdr3_nt: TGTGCCAGCAGTGAAGCTGGGCCAGGGCACGAGCAGTACTTC

d_call: NA
v_call: TRBV7-2
j_call: TRBJ1-2
clone_size: NA
cdr3_aa: CASSARGGYTF
cdr3_nt: TGTGCCAGCAGCGCCAGGGGTGGCTACACCTTC

d_call: TRBD2
v_call: TRBV7-9
j_call: TRBJ2-1
clone_size: few
cdr3_aa: CASLQRGWSNEQFF
cdr3_nt: TGTGCCAGTCTCCAGCGGGGGTGGTCCAATGAGCAGTTCTTC

d_call: TRBD1
v_call: TRBV15
j_call: TRBJ1-2
clone_size: once
cdr3_aa: CATSEDRGSYGYTF
cdr3_nt: TGTGCCACCAGCGAAGACAGGGGTAGCTATGGCTACACCTTC

d_call: TRBD2
v_call: TRBV12-3/TRBV12-4
j_call: TRBJ2-7
clone_size: NA
cdr3_aa: CASSLGLAGSGQYF
cdr3_nt: TGTGCCAGCAGTTTGGGACTAGCGGGTTCCGGGCAGTACTTC

d_call: NA
v_call: TRBV7-2
j_call: TRBJ2-5
clone_size: once
cdr3_aa: CASSLVAREQYF
cdr3_nt: TGTGCCAGCAGCTTAGTAGCAAGGGAGCAGTACTTC

d_call: NA
v_call: TRBV5-4
j_call: TRBJ2-1
clone_size: NA
cdr3_aa: CASSFFLGLNEQFF
cdr3_nt: TGTGCCAGCAGCTTTTTCTTGGGGCTCAATGAGCAGTTCTTC

d_call: TRBD1
v_call: TRBV5-1
j_call: TRBJ2-7
clone_size: NA
cdr3_aa: CASSADRGAYEQYF
cdr3_nt: TGCGCCAGCAGCGCCGACAGGGGGGCCTACGAGCAGTACTTC

d_call: TRBD1
v_call: TRBV7-2
j_call: TRBJ1-2
clone_size: once
cdr3_aa: CASSQQGTPFYGYTF
cdr3_nt: TGTGCCAGCAGCCAACAGGGGACCCCCTTCTATGGCTACACCTTC

d_call: TRBD2
v_call: TRBV7-3
j_call: TRBJ2-1
clone_size: NA
cdr3_aa: CASSLAGGEDEQFF
cdr3_nt: TGTGCCAGCAGCTTAGCGGGGGGCGAGGATGAGCAGTTCTTC

d_call: NA
v_call: TRBV6-5
j_call: TRBJ1-3
clone_size: few
cdr3_aa: CASTRGGPAGNTIYF
cdr3_nt: TGTGCCAGCACCCGAGGCGGACCAGCAGGGAACACCATATATTTT

d_call: NA
v_call: TRBV7-2
j_call: TRBJ2-3
clone_size: many
cdr3_aa: CASSSEGRFSDTQYF
cdr3_nt: TGTGCCAGCAGCTCCGAGGGGAGGTTCTCAGATACGCAGTATTTT

d_call: NA
v_call: TRBV7-9
j_call: TRBJ1-2
clone_size: NA
cdr3_aa: CASSFVAHYGYTF
cdr3_nt: TGTGCCAGCAGCTTTGTCGCCCACTATGGCTACACCTTC

d_call: NA
v_call: TRBV7-9
j_call: TRBJ1-2
clone_size: few
cdr3_aa: CASSSHQRGLYGYTF
cdr3_nt: TGTGCCAGCAGCTCCCATCAGCGGGGACTTTATGGCTACACCTTC

d_call: TRBD1
v_call: TRBV7-8
j_call: TRBJ2-3
clone_size: few
cdr3_aa: CASSPDGGTGFLTDTQYF
cdr3_nt: TGTGCCAGCAGCCCCGATGGCGGGACAGGGTTTCTCACAGATACGCAGTATTTT

d_call: NA
v_call: TRBV7-8
j_call: TRBJ1-4
clone_size: NA
cdr3_aa: CASSYGGVKKLFF
cdr3_nt: TGTGCCAGCAGCTACGGGGGGGTGAAAAAACTGTTTTTT

d_call: TRBD1
v_call: TRBV6-5
j_call: TRBJ2-1
clone_size: few
cdr3_aa: CASSRQGEVNEQFF
cdr3_nt: TGTGCCAGCAGTAGACAGGGGGAAGTCAATGAGCAGTTCTTC

d_call: NA
v_call: TRBV10-3
j_call: TRBJ2-5
clone_size: NA
cdr3_aa: CAISERLQGEETQYF
cdr3_nt: TGTGCCATCAGTGAAAGGTTACAGGGAGAAGAGACCCAGTACTTC

d_call: NA
v_call: TRBV12-5
j_call: TRBJ1-1
clone_size: NA
cdr3_aa: CAGGHGITEAFF
cdr3_nt: TGTGCTGGCGGCCACGGGATCACTGAAGCTTTCTTT

d_call: NA
v_call: TRBV2
j_call: TRBJ1-5
clone_size: NA
cdr3_aa: CASNDQRDGQPQHF
cdr3_nt: TGTGCCAGCAACGACCAGAGGGATGGCCAGCCCCAGCATTTT

d_call: NA
v_call: TRBV20-1
j_call: TRBJ2-1
clone_size: few
cdr3_aa: CSASRRGLPYNEQFF
cdr3_nt: TGCAGTGCTAGCCGGAGGGGGCTTCCCTACAATGAGCAGTTCTTC

d_call: NA
v_call: TRBV5-1
j_call: TRBJ2-5
clone_size: few
cdr3_aa: CASSDHRQMDQETQYF
cdr3_nt: TGCGCCAGCAGCGACCACAGGCAAATGGACCAAGAGACCCAGTACTTC

d_call: TRBD2
v_call: TRBV6-2/TRBV6-3
j_call: TRBJ2-5
clone_size: NA
cdr3_aa: CASSYVTSGGTPDYNEQYF
cdr3_nt: TGTGCCAGCAGTTACGTGACTAGCGGGGGGACCCCAGACTACAATGAGCAGTACTTC

d_call: TRBD2
v_call: TRBV28
j_call: TRBJ2-3
clone_size: NA
cdr3_aa: CASSWDYSGPPSTDTQYF
cdr3_nt: TGTGCCAGCAGTTGGGACTATAGCGGGCCTCCTAGCACAGATACGCAGTATTTT

d_call: NA
v_call: TRBV6-2/TRBV6-3
j_call: TRBJ1-5
clone_size: few
cdr3_aa: CASSYREGRGGNQPQHF
cdr3_nt: TGTGCCAGCAGTTACAGGGAAGGCCGAGGGGGCAATCAGCCCCAGCATTTT

d_call: NA
v_call: TRBV7-9
j_call: TRBJ2-7
clone_size: NA
cdr3_aa: CACSLDMGRLREQYF
cdr3_nt: TGTGCCTGCAGCTTAGATATGGGACGATTACGCGAGCAGTACTTC